What follows are 13 T cell receptor beta chains derived from one specimen sequenced in a study of tumor and adjacent non-tumor tissue in lung cancer (dated by TCRdb to the late 2010s). Receptor amplification or capture employed multiplex PCR. TCRdb shows the sequencer as Illumina HiSeq 2500. TCRbeta libraries were constructed through three rounds of nested PCR with primers (Table S4) according to protocols adapted from ARM-PCR. TCRdb reprocessed the public reads (quality trimming at Q25 with fastp, clone calling with MiXCR) and kept in-frame beta chains. One record per CDR3 amino acid sequence lists the most common genes and DNA. The sample table contains 77,000 or so distinct CDR3 sequences; only one count was recorded for roughly 80% of them. Approximately 12% of the sample rests with the top ten. Bulk unsorted tissue served as the source for RNA extraction, and RNA quality was assessed using a NanoDrop ND-1000 and an Agilent 2100.

Sequenced sample: lung tumor tissue. These receptor sequences come from a woman aged 45-65 years with non-small cell lung cancer.

This chain joins TRBV4-2 and TRBJ1-5; no clear D gene. Germline-derived CDR1 and CDR2 are LGHNA and YNFKEQ. V lost 4 bases and J 2 bases, leaving 24 bases between the germline ends. CDR3 size: 19 residues. The CDR3 loop is CASSPRPPDRTLCNQPQHF. The CDR3 bases are TGTGCCAGCAGCCCGCGACCACCCGATAGGACCCTGTGCAATCAGCCCCAGCATTTT.

Concerning this clonotype itself: The junction differs from germline at one of its ends, possibly a read error. This rearrangement joins TRBV7-9 to TRBJ1-4; a possible D gene is TRBD1 (5 bases). This CDR3 spans 14 amino acids. Germline V gene lookup returns CDR1 SEHNR and CDR2 FQNEAQ (reference sequence). The CDR3 spells CASSRSGQNEELFF. DNA for the CDR3: TGTGCTAGCAGCCGATCGGGGCAAAATGAAGAACTGTTTTTT.

About this clonotype itself: The junction departs from germline at one end; a sequencing error may be responsible. This sequence joins TRBV6-6 and TRBJ2-5; D is uncertain. Germline V lookup: CDR1 MNHNY, CDR2 SVGAGI (reference sequence). The CDR3 has 12 amino acids. The CDR3 spells CASSLTQETQYF. CDR3 bases: TGTGCTAGCAGTTTAACGCAGGAGACCCAGTACTTC.

V usage is TRBV29-1 and J usage is TRBJ2-3; TRBD2 is a possible D gene (5 bases). From germline, CDR1 is SQVTM and CDR2 ANQGSEA. The V and J ends lost 6 bases and 7 bases respectively, with 20 bases between them. This CDR3 spans 14 amino acids. The CDR3 nucleotides read TGCAGCGTCGACACGGGGTTGACTACAAATACGCAGTATTTT. It translates to CSVDTGLTTNTQYF.

In the case of this clonotype: A junction end diverges from the germline sequence, so it may reflect a read error. The chain combines TRBV5-6 with TRBJ1-1, with D hard to call. The CDR3 extends over 12 amino acids. Germline values: CDR1 SGHDT, CDR2 YYEEEE. The CDR3: CVSSLGRSEAFF. CDR3 in DNA: TGTGTCAGCAGCCTCGGACGCTCTGAGGCTTTCTTT.

This clonotype was picked up many times. V and J are TRBV20-1 and TRBJ2-3; D is unclear. CDR3 length: 12 amino acids. Germline CDR1 is DFQATT and CDR2 is SNEGSKA (reference sequence). The V end was cut by 5 bases, the J end by 0 bases, with 6 bases between. CDR3 bases: TGCAGTGCTCCGGACAGCACAGATACGCAGTATTTT. Its translation: CSAPDSTDTQYF.

For this clonotype: The junction and the germline gene differ at one end; a read error may be behind it. This sequence joins TRBV6-5 and TRBJ2-5; D gene unclear. The germline CDR1 and CDR2 sequences are MNHEY and SVGAGI. The CDR3 spans 14 residues. The CDR3: CVSNPTRFQDTQYF. CDR3 sequence (DNA): TGTGTCAGCAACCCGACAAGGTTTCAAGATACCCAGTACTTC.

A note on this clonotype: The junction departs from the called germline gene at one end, perhaps through a read error. The chain combines TRBV6-1 with TRBJ2-3; 12 bases line up with TRBD2. The germline CDR1 and CDR2 sequences are MNHNS and SASEGT. This CDR3 comprises 15 residues. CDR3 in DNA: TGTACCAGCAGTGAACTAGCGGGAGGCACAGATACGCACTGTTTT. Translated: CTSSELAGGTDTHCF.

Concerning this clonotype: Likely a read error: the CDR3 ends without its conserved phenylalanine or tryptophan. Because the CDR3's place on the DNA is in doubt, the DNA is left out and the CDR3 is given as listed by TCRdb. This rearrangement joins TRBV7-9 to TRBJ2-7. Germline V gene data show CDR1 as SEHNR and CDR2 as FQNEAQ (reference sequence). The CDR3 adds up to 12 amino acids, both ends counted. This CDR3 reads CASSPYTGEQYI.

Concerning this clonotype: Germline is not matched at one junction end, which may reflect a read error. Written as DNA, the CDR3 is TGTGCCATCAGTGAGGGACTAGCGAGCTCCTACGAGCAGTACTTC. Its protein is CAISEGLASSYEQYF. The chain uses TRBV6-1 and TRBJ2-7, with TRBD2 identical over 10 bases. Germline V gene sequence: CDR1 MNHNS, CDR2 SASEGT. This CDR3 comprises 15 residues.

The CDR3 region is CASSPRTSGRASWAQYF. Written as DNA, the CDR3 is TGTGCCAGCAGTCCCCGGACTAGCGGGAGGGCATCGTGGGCGCAGTACTTC. This sequence joins TRBV11-2 and TRBJ2-7; 15 bases are shared with TRBD2. The junction had 15 bases not matched to a gene; V was cut back by 6 bases and J by 9 bases. Per germline, CDR1 SGHAT and CDR2 FQNNGV. The CDR3 runs to 17 residues. The entire variable domain, with the rest obtained from reference TRBV11-2 and TRBJ2-7, is as follows: EAGVAQSPRYKIIEKRQSVAFWCNPISGHATLYWYQQILGQGPKLLIQFQNNGVVDDSQLPKDRFSAERLKGVDSTLKIQPAKLEDSAVYLCASSPRTSGRASWAQYFGPGTRLTVT.

As concerns this clonotype: Its ends do not fully match the called genes, so a read error is possible. The chain uses TRBV4-1 and TRBJ1-2; TRBD1 is a possible D gene (6 bases). The CDR3 has 15 residues. Germline lookup yields CDR1 MGHRA and CDR2 YSYEKL. In DNA form, the CDR3 reads TGTGCTAGCAGCCAAGTAACAGGGTCCAACTATGGCTACACCTTC. This codes for CASSQVTGSNYGYTF.

A word on this clonotype: This may come from a read error, since a much larger clone is one base off. The rearrangement uses TRBV7-2 and TRBJ2-7, with D possibly matching TRBD1 (6 bases). V was shortened by 1 base and J by 5 bases, with 12 bases between the two germline ends. CDR1 is SGHTA, CDR2 FQGNSA, per germline. The CDR3 runs to 14 residues. Here the CDR3 reads CASSLDPWGHEQYF. CDR3 nucleotide sequence: TGTGCCAGCAGCTTAGATCCGTGGGGGCACGAGCAGTACTTC. The full variable domain, completed using reference TRBV7-2 and TRBJ2-7, is GAGVSQSPSNKVTEKGKDVELRCDPISGHTALYWYRQSLGQGLEFLIYFQGNSAPDKSGLPSDRFSAERTGGSVSTLTIQRTQQEDSAVYLCASSLDPWGHEQYFGPGTRLTVT.